One T cell receptor beta chain is described in this entry. The germline CDR1 and CDR2 sequences are SGHDN and FVKESK. The CDR3 length is 12 residues. Trimming left V 3 bases short and J 3 bases short, with 6 bases between. These data are taken from a study of T cells and Merkel cell carcinoma outcomes. Profiled with immunoSEQ multiplex PCR; TCRdb holds only in-frame clones, not every one. This table has around 2,100 clones, 80% to 95% appearing once. V is TRBV14 and J is TRBJ2-7; D ambiguous. The receptor was isolated from a human donor with Merkel cell carcinoma. Sequenced material: tumor tissue from Merkel cell carcinoma. The CDR3 loop reads CASSQSFYEQYF. CDR3 DNA sequence: TGTGCCAGCAGCCAGTCTTTCTACGAGCAGTACTTC.